Below are 29 T cell receptor beta chains sequenced from a single sample in a study of response to subunit inactivated influenza vaccine. TCRdb itself ran the RT-PCR reads through MiXCR, one entry per CDR3 protein. The data hold approximately 500,000 distinct CDR3 sequences, with roughly 25% observed a single time. In addition, the sample was reused for a study of T cells expressing NK-cell markers. This second study says: It was by 5'RACE template switching with UMIs that TCR beta cDNA was made.

The sample in question was CD4+ T cells sorted from PBMCs, obtained 12 days after vaccination. All receptors derive from a man in his fifties or sixties who received an inactivated influenza vaccine.

This clonotype was observed at least ten times. The V call is TRBV12-3 or TRBV12-4, the J call TRBJ2-7; D is tentatively TRBD1 or TRBD2 (5 bases each). This CDR3 spans 15 amino acids. V was cut by 5 bases and J by 3 bases, with 17 bases left in between. CDR3 bases: TGTGCCAGCAGTCCAGCGCTCGGGGCAGGCTACGAGCAGTACTTC. This translates into CASSPALGAGYEQYF.

This clonotype was seen a few times. The chain combines TRBV3-1 with TRBJ1-2; TRBD1 is a possible D gene (5 bases). This CDR3 is built from 15 residues. Germline lookup yields CDR1 LGHDT and CDR2 YNNKEL (reference sequence). V shed 4 bases and J shed 4 bases, with 16 bases lying between them. This CDR3 reads CASSLSAWGGYGYTF. The DNA of the CDR3 is TGTGCCAGCAGCCTCTCAGCGTGGGGCGGCTATGGCTACACCTTC.

The chain has TRBV3-1 and TRBJ2-7, with D maybe TRBD2 (6 bases). Between the trimmed V and J ends, which lost 1 base and 2 bases, there was a span of 12 bases. The germline V gene encodes CDR1 LGHDT and CDR2 YNNKEL (reference sequence). This CDR3 region has 15 residues. CDR3 DNA: TGTGCCAGCAGCCAAGTCCAGGGAGGCGCCTACGAGCAGTACTTC. Amino acid sequence: CASSQVQGGAYEQYF.

This sequence joins TRBV20-1 and TRBJ1-2, with D possibly matching TRBD1 (5 bases). CDR3 length equals 15 residues. Trimming cost V 0 bases and J 7 bases, with 18 bases left between them. The germline CDR1 and CDR2 sequences are DFQATT and SNEGSKA (reference sequence). CDR3 sequence: CSARDTGGRESGYTF. In DNA form, the CDR3 reads TGCAGTGCTAGAGATACCGGCGGCAGGGAATCTGGCTACACCTTC.

This rearrangement joins TRBV18 to TRBJ1-5; unclear D gene. CDR1 KGHSH and CDR2 LQKENI come from the germline V gene. CDR3 length equals 13 residues. V dropped 0 bases and J dropped 3 bases, with 3 bases sitting between them. The CDR3, as DNA: TGTGCCAGCTCACCACCATCCAATCAGCCCCAGCATTTT. This translates into CASSPPSNQPQHF.

This clonotype was counted only a few times. The chain couples TRBV15 to TRBJ2-5, with 10 bases that match TRBD1. This CDR3 is 16 amino acids long. With 1 base clipped from V and 2 bases from J, the junction kept 4 bases outside the gene matches. CDR1 LNHNV and CDR2 YYDKDF come from the germline V gene (reference sequence). DNA of the CDR3: TGTGCCACCAGCAGAGGGACAGGGGGTGGGCAAGAGACCCAGTACTTC. Protein sequence: CATSRGTGGGQETQYF.

This clonotype was seen only a few times. The chain has TRBV7-2 and TRBJ1-5; the D is unclear. Trimming removed 5 bases from V and 4 bases from J, with 9 bases in between. This CDR3 is built from 13 residues. Germline CDR1 reads SGHTA; CDR2 reads FQGNSA. This CDR3 is CASSPRRNQPQHF. The CDR3 DNA reads as TGTGCCAGCAGCCCGCGGAGAAATCAGCCCCAGCATTTT.

In its sample, this clonotype was seen a few times. The V gene is TRBV7-2, the J gene TRBJ2-2, with a possible D match to TRBD2 (5 bases). Germline CDR1 reads SGHTA; CDR2 reads FQGNSA. Trimming pared 3 bases from V and 5 bases from J, leaving 13 bases between. The CDR3 runs 15 residues. The CDR3 reads CASSFARGQTGELFF. The CDR3 DNA follows: TGTGCCAGCAGCTTCGCGAGAGGGCAGACCGGGGAGCTGTTTTTT.

This clonotype has more than one count but fewer than ten. This chain connects TRBV2 to TRBJ2-5; D is unresolved. V was pared by 7 bases and J by 5 bases, with 14 bases between. Germline CDR1 SNHLY, CDR2 FYNNEI. This CDR3 has 13 residues. Written as DNA, the CDR3 is TGTGCCAGCACCATCGTCCCCGGGGAGACCCAGTACTTC. The encoded protein is CASTIVPGETQYF. The whole variable domain, remainder taken from reference TRBV2 and TRBJ2-5, is EPEVTQTPSHQVTQMGQEVILRCVPISNHLYFYWYRQILGQKVEFLVSFYNNEISEKSEIFDDQFSVERPDGSNFTLKIRSTKLEDSAMYFCASTIVPGETQYFGPGTRLLVL.

There are a few counts of this clonotype. The chain combines TRBV20-1 with TRBJ1-1, with a possible D match to TRBD1 (6 bases). Trimming removed 6 bases at V and 1 base at J, with 18 bases between. CDR1 is DFQATT and CDR2 is SNEGSKA in the germline V gene (reference sequence). CDR3 length: 15 residues. The CDR3 DNA reads as TGCAGTGCAAGGGGGGCAGATGTGGGGAACACTGAAGCTTTCTTT. It specifies CSARGADVGNTEAFF.

As for this clonotype: One end of the junction does not line up with germline, which may come from a read error. This CDR3 is CASRYSGVGGTEAFF. Here the CDR3 DNA reads TGTGCCAGCCGTTATTCAGGGGTCGGGGGAACTGAAGCTTTCTTT. The V call is TRBV6-5, the J call TRBJ1-1, with a tentative D call TRBD1 (6 bases). The germline V gene encodes CDR1 MNHEY and CDR2 SVGAGI. The CDR3 has 15 residues.

This clonotype was recorded at least ten times. The chain joins TRBV4-3 to TRBJ2-1, with D tentatively TRBD2 (6 bases). Germline CDR1 and CDR2: LGHNA and YSLEER. This CDR3 region has 16 residues. V was pared by 1 base and J by 2 bases, with 12 bases between. The DNA of the CDR3 is TGCGCCAGCAGCCAAGGGGCGGGATTAACCTACAATGAGCAGTTCTTC. Translation gives CASSQGAGLTYNEQFF.

The sample holds a few counts of this clonotype. The chain uses TRBV5-1 and TRBJ2-7; 8 bases map to TRBD1. Germline CDR1 is SGHRS and CDR2 is YFSETQ. This CDR3 comprises 15 residues. With V trimmed by 0 bases and J by 2 bases, 4 bases remained unmatched. This CDR3 reads CASSLGTGLTYEQYF. CDR3 in DNA: TGCGCCAGCAGCTTGGGGACAGGGTTAACCTACGAGCAGTACTTC.

This clonotype was detected a few times. The chain has TRBV15 and TRBJ1-6, with D uncertain. From germline, CDR1 is LNHNV and CDR2 YYDKDF (reference sequence). V was cut by 9 bases and J by 13 bases, with 19 bases left in between. This CDR3 region has 13 residues. CDR3 DNA: TGTGCCACAGAAGGACGGAGTGGTATCCCCCTCCACTTT. Translation gives CATEGRSGIPLHF.

This clonotype came up a few times. The gene calls are TRBV4-1 and TRBJ2-7; 7 nucleotides agree with TRBD1. The CDR3 totals 14 residues. With 3 bases clipped from V and 4 bases from J, the junction kept 6 bases outside the gene matches. The germline CDR1 and CDR2 sequences are MGHRA and YSYEKL. The CDR3 sequence: CASSHGRQGYEQYF. CDR3 sequence (DNA): TGCGCCAGCAGCCACGGACGACAGGGTTACGAGCAGTACTTC.

This clonotype was found a few times. The chain joins TRBV29-1 to TRBJ2-5, with 13 nucleotides matching TRBD2. Unmatched junction bases numbered 6, after V lost 7 bases and J lost 1 base. Germline CDR1 reads SQVTM; CDR2 reads ANQGSEA. The length of the CDR3 is 15 residues. CDR3 nucleotide sequence: TGCAGCGCCCGGACTAGCGGGGGACCCCAAGAGACCCAGTACTTC. Amino acids: CSARTSGGPQETQYF. The whole variable domain, remainder taken from reference TRBV29-1 and TRBJ2-5, is SAVISQKPSRDICQRGTSLTIQCQVDSQVTMMFWYRQQPGQSLTLIATANQGSEATYESGFVIDKFPISRPNLTFSTLTVSNMSPEDSSIYLCSARTSGGPQETQYFGPGTRLLVL.

The chain uses TRBV12-3 or TRBV12-4 and TRBJ2-4; D possibly corresponds to TRBD2 (6 bases). This CDR3 comprises 15 residues. Trimming removed 3 bases at V and 8 bases at J, with 17 bases between. CDR3 bases: TGTGCCAGCAGTTTCCGGAACAGGAGGAGGGACATTCAGTACTTC. Protein: CASSFRNRRRDIQYF.

The V call is TRBV5-6, the J call TRBJ2-3; D is undetermined. This CDR3 is 14 amino acids long. V dropped 3 bases and J dropped 0 bases, with 8 bases sitting between them. Germline V gene sequence: CDR1 SGHDT, CDR2 YYEEEE. As DNA, the CDR3 is TGTGCCAGCAGCTGGAGAAGGAGCACAGATACGCAGTATTTT. Amino acids: CASSWRRSTDTQYF.

This clonotype was counted between two and nine times. The chain is built from TRBV5-1 and TRBJ2-3, with no clear D. Germline values: CDR1 SGHRS, CDR2 YFSETQ. The CDR3 runs to 14 residues. Trimming left V 0 bases short and J 5 bases short, with 10 bases between. CDR3: CASSLGAQIDTQYF. CDR3 bases: TGCGCCAGCAGCTTGGGGGCCCAGATAGATACGCAGTATTTT.

The V gene is TRBV3-1, the J gene TRBJ2-4, with TRBD2 identical over 12 bases. Germline V gives CDR1 LGHDT, CDR2 YNNKEL (reference sequence). The CDR3 sequence is 16 residues long. The V segment lost 0 bases and the J segment 9 bases; nucleotides outside the gene matches: 6. CDR3 nucleotide sequence: TGTGCCAGCAGCCAAGACCCACTAGCGGGGGGTGGCATTCAGTACTTC. This translates into CASSQDPLAGGGIQYF.

The rearrangement links TRBV6-1 to TRBJ1-5; D is possibly TRBD1 (5 bases). There are 16 residues in the CDR3. The germline V and J ends were trimmed by 0 bases and 2 bases, with 11 bases remaining between them. CDR1 MNHNS and CDR2 SASEGT come from the germline V gene. DNA of the CDR3: TGTGCCAGCAGTGAAGCGTACATGACAGGCAATCAGCCCCAGCATTTT. Its protein product is CASSEAYMTGNQPQHF.

V and J are TRBV6-2 or TRBV6-3 and TRBJ2-1, with TRBD1 matching 8 bases. The CDR3 contains 15 residues. V shed 8 bases and J 7 bases; nucleotides not matched to a gene: 13. Per the germline V gene, CDR1 is MNHEY and CDR2 is SVGEGT. The CDR3 DNA is TGTGCCAGCGCGCCCCGCGACAGGGGATGGAATGAGCAGTTCTTC. It specifies CASAPRDRGWNEQFF.

The rearrangement joins TRBV25-1 to TRBJ2-7; 7 nucleotides agree with TRBD1. Germline V lookup: CDR1 MGHDK, CDR2 SYGVNS. With 3 bases clipped from V and 6 bases from J, the junction kept 8 bases outside the gene matches. CDR3 size: 14 residues. The CDR3 DNA reads TGTGCCAGCAGTGACCCCGGGACAGTGGGCGAGCAGTACTTC. The encoded protein is CASSDPGTVGEQYF.

This clonotype was detected only a few times. The chain has TRBV5-1 and TRBJ2-5; 10 bases fit TRBD1. CDR3 length: 14 residues. Trimming cost V 2 bases and J 5 bases; bases outside gene matches: 3. CDR1 is SGHRS, CDR2 YFSETQ, per germline. This CDR3 reads CASSFQGQGETQYF. DNA of the CDR3: TGCGCCAGCAGCTTCCAGGGACAGGGGGAGACCCAGTACTTC.

This sequence joins TRBV6-1 and TRBJ1-4; 7 nucleotides match TRBD1. The CDR3 loop spans 16 amino acids. Trimming at V came to 5 bases and at J to 7 bases, leaving 13 bases not matched to a gene. In germline, CDR1 is MNHNS, CDR2 SASEGT. The CDR3 bases are TGTGCCAGCAGTCTTAACGGGGGGACAGTCCTTGAAAAACTGTTTTTT. As protein: CASSLNGGTVLEKLFF.

V usage is TRBV5-1 and J usage is TRBJ2-2; D is ambiguous. V shed 0 bases and J shed 5 bases, with 8 bases lying between them. The germline CDR1 and CDR2 sequences are SGHRS and YFSETQ. The CDR3 has 14 amino acids. Here the CDR3 DNA reads TGCGCCAGCAGCTTGGATCCAGCGACCGGGGAGCTGTTTTTT. Translated: CASSLDPATGELFF.

The table lists this clonotype with a few counts. The DNA for the CDR3 is TGTGCCAGCAGTGCGGGCTGGAATTCACCCCTCCACTTT. Translating gives CASSAGWNSPLHF. The chain recombines TRBV25-1 with TRBJ1-6; D remains ambiguous. V dropped 4 bases and J dropped 7 bases, with 8 bases sitting between them. Germline-derived CDR1 and CDR2 are MGHDK and SYGVNS. The CDR3 consists of 13 residues.

This clonotype was seen ten or more times. V and J are TRBV7-2 and TRBJ2-3; TRBD2 matches 7 bases. This CDR3 has 14 amino acids. Germline V CDR1 and CDR2: SGHTA, FQGNSA. V dropped 0 bases and J dropped 5; count of bases not matched to a gene: 2. CDR3 in DNA: TGTGCCAGCAGCTTAGCCGGGGGGTTAGATACGCAGTATTTT. Its translation is CASSLAGGLDTQYF.

V usage is TRBV18 and J usage is TRBJ2-7, with D maybe TRBD1 (6 bases). The V gene lost 1 base and the J gene lost 3 bases, with 13 bases spanning the gap. The CDR3 loop spans 15 amino acids. The germline V gene has CDR1 KGHSH and CDR2 LQKENI. The CDR3, as DNA: TGTGCCAGCTCACCACGGGCAGGGGCCTTCTACGAGCAGTACTTC. It translates to CASSPRAGAFYEQYF.